This entry concerns a single T cell receptor beta chain. Its antigen remains unknown. The sample comes from a study of shared clonotypes between healthy human individuals. Points from the study as a whole: Naive subsets generally exceeded memory subsets in estimated richness.

This CDR3 has 13 residues. Germline values: CDR1 MDHEN, CDR2 SYDVKM. V was clipped by 4 bases and J by 3 bases; unmatched bases: 2. Naive CD8 cells comprised CD45RO-negative, CCR7-positively selected cells, excluding terminally differentiated effector memory CD45RA+ cells. This was a deep-level run. Generated by immunoSEQ multiplex PCR, the TCRdb table keeps only in-frame clones and is missing some. The table lists approximately 1.9 million clones, just over 90% of them singletons, with about 1.7% in the top ten. The V call is TRBV28, the J call TRBJ2-7, with TRBD1 matching 8 bases. The TCR originated in a man aged 18 to 35 in good health. Some clones in this sample may be carry-over from other donors' samples. The sequencing input was naive CD8+ T cells from PBMCs. The CDR3 sequence is CASSWGTGYEQYF. DNA for the CDR3: TGTGCCAGCAGTTGGGGGACAGGCTACGAGCAGTACTTC.